Below, 7 T cell receptor beta chains from the same sample are listed, as sequenced in a study of blood T cell repertoires in COVID-19. Method: immunoSEQ multiplex PCR; TCRdb's copy keeps in-frame clones and lacks some. Seen here are under 350,000 clones, just over 85% observed once, and the top ten hold roughly 4.2%. The sample was PBMCs or T cells enriched from blood (not recorded which). All receptors derive from a woman aged 40-49 years with acute COVID-19.

The chain links TRBV12-5 to TRBJ1-2; the D gene is possibly TRBD1 (5 bases). The CDR3 covers 12 residues. The V end was cut by 6 bases, the J end by 1 base, with 6 bases between. The germline CDR1 and CDR2 sequences are LGHNT and FRNRAP. The CDR3 nucleotides are TGTGCTAGTGGCAGGGATAACTATGGCTACACCTTC. Its protein is CASGRDNYGYTF. The whole variable domain, remainder taken from reference TRBV12-5 and TRBJ1-2, is DARVTQTPRHKVTEMGQEVTMRCQPILGHNTVFWYRQTMMQGLELLAYFRNRAPLDDSGMPKDRFSAEMPDATLATLKIQPSEPRDSAVYFCASGRDNYGYTFGSGTRLTVV.

CDR3 bases: TGTGCCAGCAGCCTAAAATCGAGTTGGGGCGGAAAACTGTTTTTT. Protein sequence: CASSLKSSWGGKLFF. This rearrangement joins TRBV7-9 to TRBJ1-4; tentative D call: TRBD1 (5 bases). Trimming cost V 5 bases and J 10 bases, with 20 bases left between them. This CDR3 comprises 15 residues. Germline CDR1 SEHNR, CDR2 FQNEAQ (reference sequence).

V and J are TRBV10-2 and TRBJ2-7; D perhaps matches TRBD2 (6 bases). The CDR3 has 14 residues. Germline CDR1 and CDR2: WSHSY and SAAADI. The ends were cut back, 2 bases at V and 3 bases at J, with 11 bases in the middle. The CDR3, as DNA: TGCGCCAGCAGTGAGATACGGGAGTTCTACGAGCAGTACTTC. Translation: CASSEIREFYEQYF.

J is TRBJ2-1 and V is TRBV10-3; 10 bases line up with TRBD1. This CDR3 region has 17 residues. Per the germline V gene, CDR1 is ENHRY and CDR2 is SYGVKD. The ends lost 6 bases at V and 0 bases at J; junction bases unmatched: 8. This CDR3 is CAISDPDRGGSYNEQFF. The CDR3 DNA reads TGTGCCATCAGCGATCCGGACAGGGGGGGCTCCTACAATGAGCAGTTCTTC.

Regarding this clone: Germline and junction disagree at one end, which may indicate a read error. J is TRBJ2-1 and V is TRBV6-5; 7 bases agree with TRBD2. The CDR3 extends over 15 amino acids. The germline V gene encodes CDR1 MNHEY and CDR2 SVGAGI. CDR3 residues: CASRYSGASHNEQFF. The CDR3 DNA reads TGTGCCAGCAGATACAGCGGGGCCTCCCACAATGAGCAGTTCTTC.

This sequence joins TRBV6-5 and TRBJ2-7; perhaps TRBD1 as D (6 bases). V was clipped by 5 bases and J by 0 bases, with 14 bases between them. Germline V gives CDR1 MNHEY, CDR2 SVGAGI. This CDR3 comprises 15 residues. The CDR3 bases are TGTGCCAGCAGTCCGAGACAGGCCCACTCCTACGAGCAGTACTTC. Protein product: CASSPRQAHSYEQYF.

This clone came up a few times. In DNA, the CDR3 is TGTGCCAGCAGTGAAAACAGCTACAATGAGCAGTTCTTC. Translation: CASSENSYNEQFF. The chain recombines TRBV6-1 with TRBJ2-1, with no clear D. Trimming pared 2 bases from V and 3 bases from J, leaving 5 bases between. Germline V gene lookup returns CDR1 MNHNS and CDR2 SASEGT. The CDR3 contains 13 residues.